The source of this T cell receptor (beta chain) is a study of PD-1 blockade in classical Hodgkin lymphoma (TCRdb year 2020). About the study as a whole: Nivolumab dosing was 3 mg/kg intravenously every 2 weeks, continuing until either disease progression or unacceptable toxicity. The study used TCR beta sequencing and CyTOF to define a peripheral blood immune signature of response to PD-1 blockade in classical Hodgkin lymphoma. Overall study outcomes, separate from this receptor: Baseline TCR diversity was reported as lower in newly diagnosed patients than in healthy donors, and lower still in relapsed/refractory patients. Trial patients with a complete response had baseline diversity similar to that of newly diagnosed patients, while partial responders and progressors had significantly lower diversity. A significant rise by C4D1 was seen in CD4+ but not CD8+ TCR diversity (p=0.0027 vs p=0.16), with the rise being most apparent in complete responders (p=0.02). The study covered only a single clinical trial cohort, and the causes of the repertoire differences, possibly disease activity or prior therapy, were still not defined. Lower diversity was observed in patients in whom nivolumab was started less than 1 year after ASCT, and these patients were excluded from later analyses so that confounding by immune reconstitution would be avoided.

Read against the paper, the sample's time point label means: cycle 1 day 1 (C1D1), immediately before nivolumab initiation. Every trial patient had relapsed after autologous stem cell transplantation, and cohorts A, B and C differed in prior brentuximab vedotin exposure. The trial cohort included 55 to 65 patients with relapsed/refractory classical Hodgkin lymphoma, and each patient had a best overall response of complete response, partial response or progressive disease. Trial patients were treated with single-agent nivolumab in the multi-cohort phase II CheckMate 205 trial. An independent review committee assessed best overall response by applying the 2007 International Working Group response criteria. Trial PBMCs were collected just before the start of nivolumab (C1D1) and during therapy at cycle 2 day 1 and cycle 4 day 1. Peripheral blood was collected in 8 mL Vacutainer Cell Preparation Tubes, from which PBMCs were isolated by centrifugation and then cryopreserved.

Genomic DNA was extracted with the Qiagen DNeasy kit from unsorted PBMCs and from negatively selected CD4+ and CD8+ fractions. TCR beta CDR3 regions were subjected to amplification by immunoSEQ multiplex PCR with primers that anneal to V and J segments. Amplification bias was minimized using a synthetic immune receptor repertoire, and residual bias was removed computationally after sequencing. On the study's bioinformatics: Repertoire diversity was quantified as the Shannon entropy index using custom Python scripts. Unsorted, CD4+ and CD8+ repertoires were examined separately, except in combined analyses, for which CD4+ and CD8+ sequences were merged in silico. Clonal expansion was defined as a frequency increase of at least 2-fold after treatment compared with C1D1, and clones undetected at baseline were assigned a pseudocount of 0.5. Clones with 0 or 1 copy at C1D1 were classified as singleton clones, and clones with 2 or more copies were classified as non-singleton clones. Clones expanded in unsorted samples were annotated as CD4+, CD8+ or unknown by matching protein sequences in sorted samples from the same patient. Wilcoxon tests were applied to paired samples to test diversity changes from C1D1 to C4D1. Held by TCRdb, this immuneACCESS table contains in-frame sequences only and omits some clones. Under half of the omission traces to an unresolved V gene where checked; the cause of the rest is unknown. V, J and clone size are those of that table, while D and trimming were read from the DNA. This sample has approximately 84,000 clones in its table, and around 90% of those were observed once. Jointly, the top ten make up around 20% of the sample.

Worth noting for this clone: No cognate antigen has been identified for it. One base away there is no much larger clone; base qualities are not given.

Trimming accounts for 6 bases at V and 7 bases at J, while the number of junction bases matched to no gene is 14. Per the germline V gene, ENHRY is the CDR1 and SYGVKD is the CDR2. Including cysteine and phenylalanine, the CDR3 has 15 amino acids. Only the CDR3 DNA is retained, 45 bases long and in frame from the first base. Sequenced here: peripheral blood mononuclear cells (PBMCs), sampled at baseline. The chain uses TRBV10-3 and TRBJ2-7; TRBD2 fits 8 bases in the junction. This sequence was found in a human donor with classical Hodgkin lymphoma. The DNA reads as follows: TGTGCCATCAGCTCCGGCCCGGGGGGGTCGCGAGAGCAGTACTTC. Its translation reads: CAISSGPGGSREQYF.